This TCR beta chain is from a study of T cell clonotyping in hematopoietic cell transplantation. Sequencing was performed with immunoSEQ multiplex PCR; in TCRdb, only in-frame clones are kept and a portion is missing. The table has 69,000 or so clones, 90% to 95% seen once. Study findings and constraints: Pathologically expanded recipient clonotypes increased progressively from day 30 to day 180 as diversity fell.

As regards this clone: Its antigen is still unknown.

The CDR3 sequence is 15 residues long. CDR1 and CDR2 (germline): SGHTS, YDEGEE. V shed 1 base and J shed 9 bases, with 17 bases lying between them. The clonotype comes from a man aged 45-65 years in good health. Some clones in this sample may be carry-over from other donors' samples. J is TRBJ2-1 and V is TRBV5-8, with TRBD2 as a possible D gene (6 bases). Sequencing used peripheral blood mononuclear cells. The DNA for the CDR3 is TGTGCCAGCAGCTTGTGGGGGAGCGGGCTGGGTGAGCAGTTCTTC. This gives the protein CASSLWGSGLGEQFF.